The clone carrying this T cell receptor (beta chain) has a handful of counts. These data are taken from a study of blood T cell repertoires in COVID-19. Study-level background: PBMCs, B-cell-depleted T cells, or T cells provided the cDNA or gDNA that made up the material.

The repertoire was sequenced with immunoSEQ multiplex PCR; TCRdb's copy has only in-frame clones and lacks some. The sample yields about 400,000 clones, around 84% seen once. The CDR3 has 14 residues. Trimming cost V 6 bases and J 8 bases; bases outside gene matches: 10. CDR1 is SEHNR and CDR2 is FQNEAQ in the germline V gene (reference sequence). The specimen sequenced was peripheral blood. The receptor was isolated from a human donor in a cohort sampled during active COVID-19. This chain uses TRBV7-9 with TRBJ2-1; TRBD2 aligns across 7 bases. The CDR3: CASSREVPGDEQFF. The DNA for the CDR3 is TGTGCCAGCAGTCGGGAGGTTCCTGGGGATGAGCAGTTCTTC.